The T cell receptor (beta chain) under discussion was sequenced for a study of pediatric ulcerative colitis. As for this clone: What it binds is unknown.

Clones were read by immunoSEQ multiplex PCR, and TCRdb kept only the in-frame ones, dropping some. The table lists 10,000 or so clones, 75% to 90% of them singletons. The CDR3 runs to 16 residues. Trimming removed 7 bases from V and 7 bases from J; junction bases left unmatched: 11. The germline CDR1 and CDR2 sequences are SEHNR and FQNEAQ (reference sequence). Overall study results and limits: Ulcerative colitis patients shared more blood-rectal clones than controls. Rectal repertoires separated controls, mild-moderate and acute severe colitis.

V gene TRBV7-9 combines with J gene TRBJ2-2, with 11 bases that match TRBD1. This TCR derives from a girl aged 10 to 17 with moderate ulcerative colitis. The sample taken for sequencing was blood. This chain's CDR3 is CASTAGTGGIGGELFF. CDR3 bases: TGTGCCAGCACCGCCGGGACAGGGGGTATTGGCGGGGAGCTGTTTTTT.